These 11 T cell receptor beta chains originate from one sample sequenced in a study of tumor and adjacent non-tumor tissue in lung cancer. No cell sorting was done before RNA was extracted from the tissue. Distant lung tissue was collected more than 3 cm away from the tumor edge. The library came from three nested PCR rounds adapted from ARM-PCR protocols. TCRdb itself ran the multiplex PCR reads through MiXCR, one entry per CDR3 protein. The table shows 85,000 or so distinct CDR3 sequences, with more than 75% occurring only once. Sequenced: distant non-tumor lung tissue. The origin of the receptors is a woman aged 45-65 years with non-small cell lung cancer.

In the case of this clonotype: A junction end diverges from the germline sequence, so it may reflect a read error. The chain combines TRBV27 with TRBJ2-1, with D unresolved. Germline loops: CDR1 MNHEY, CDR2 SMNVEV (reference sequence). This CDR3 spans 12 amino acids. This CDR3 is CASSLNRNDQFF. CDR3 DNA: TGTGCCAGCAGTTTAAACCGGAATGATCAGTTCTTC.

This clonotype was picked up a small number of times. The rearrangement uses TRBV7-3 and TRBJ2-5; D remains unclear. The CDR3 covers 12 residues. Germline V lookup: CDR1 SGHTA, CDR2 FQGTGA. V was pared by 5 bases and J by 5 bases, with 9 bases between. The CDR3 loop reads CASSPTPETQYF. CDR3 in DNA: TGTGCCAGCAGCCCGACCCCGGAGACCCAGTACTTC.

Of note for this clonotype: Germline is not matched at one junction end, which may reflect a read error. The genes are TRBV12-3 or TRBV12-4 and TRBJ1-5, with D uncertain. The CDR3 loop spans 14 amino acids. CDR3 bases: TGTGCCAGCAGCTTCCCCGGAAGCAACCAGCCCCAGCATTTT. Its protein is CASSFPGSNQPQHF.

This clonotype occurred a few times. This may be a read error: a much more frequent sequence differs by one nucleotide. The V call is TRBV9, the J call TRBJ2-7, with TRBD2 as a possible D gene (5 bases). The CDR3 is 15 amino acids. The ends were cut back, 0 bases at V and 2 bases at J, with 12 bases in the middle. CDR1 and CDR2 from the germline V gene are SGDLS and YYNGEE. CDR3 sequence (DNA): TGTGCCAGCAGCGTAGACGCTAGCACAGCCTACGAGCAGTACTTC. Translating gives CASSVDASTAYEQYF.

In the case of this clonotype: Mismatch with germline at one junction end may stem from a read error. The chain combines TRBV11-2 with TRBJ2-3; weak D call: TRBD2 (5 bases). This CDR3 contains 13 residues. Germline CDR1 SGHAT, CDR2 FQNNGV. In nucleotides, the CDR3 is TGTGCCAGCACCTTAGGGTCGGAGGTTACGCAGAATTTT. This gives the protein CASTLGSEVTQNF.

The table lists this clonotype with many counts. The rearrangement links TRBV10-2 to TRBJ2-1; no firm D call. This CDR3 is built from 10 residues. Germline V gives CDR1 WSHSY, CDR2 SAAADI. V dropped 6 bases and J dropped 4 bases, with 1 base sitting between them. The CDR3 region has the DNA TGCGCCAGCAGGTACAATGAGCAGTTCTTC. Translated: CASRYNEQFF.

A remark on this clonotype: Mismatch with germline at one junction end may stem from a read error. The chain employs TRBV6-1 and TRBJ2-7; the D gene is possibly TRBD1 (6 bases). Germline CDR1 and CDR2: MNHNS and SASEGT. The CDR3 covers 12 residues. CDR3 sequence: CASIGGYYEQYF. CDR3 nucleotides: TGTGCCAGCATTGGGGGCTACTACGAGCAGTATTTC.

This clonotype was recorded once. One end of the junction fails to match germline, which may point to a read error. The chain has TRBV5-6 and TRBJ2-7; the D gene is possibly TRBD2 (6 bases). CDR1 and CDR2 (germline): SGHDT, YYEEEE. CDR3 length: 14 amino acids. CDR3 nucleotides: TGTGTCAGCAGCTTGGTAAGTAGCGGCTACGAGAAGTACTTC. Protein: CVSSLVSSGYEKYF.

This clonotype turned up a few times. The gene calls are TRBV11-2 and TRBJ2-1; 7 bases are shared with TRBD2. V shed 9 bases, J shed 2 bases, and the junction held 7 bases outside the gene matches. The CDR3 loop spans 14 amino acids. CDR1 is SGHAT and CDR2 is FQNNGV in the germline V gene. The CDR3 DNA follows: TGTGCCAGTACCGCTAGCGGTACCTACAATGAGCAGTTCTTC. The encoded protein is CASTASGTYNEQFF.

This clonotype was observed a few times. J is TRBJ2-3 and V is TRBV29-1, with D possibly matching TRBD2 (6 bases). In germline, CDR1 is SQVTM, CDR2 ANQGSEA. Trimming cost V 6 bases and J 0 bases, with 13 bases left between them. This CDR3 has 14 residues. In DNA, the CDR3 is TGCAGCGTGAAAGGGACTGGTAGCACAGATACGCAGTATTTT. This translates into CSVKGTGSTDTQYF.

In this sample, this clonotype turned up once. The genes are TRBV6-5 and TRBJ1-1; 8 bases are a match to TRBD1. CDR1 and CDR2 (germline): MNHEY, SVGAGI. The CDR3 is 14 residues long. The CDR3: CTSRGPHALDEAFF. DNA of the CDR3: TGTACCTCCAGGGGGCCCCATGCCTTGGATGAAGCTTTCTTT.